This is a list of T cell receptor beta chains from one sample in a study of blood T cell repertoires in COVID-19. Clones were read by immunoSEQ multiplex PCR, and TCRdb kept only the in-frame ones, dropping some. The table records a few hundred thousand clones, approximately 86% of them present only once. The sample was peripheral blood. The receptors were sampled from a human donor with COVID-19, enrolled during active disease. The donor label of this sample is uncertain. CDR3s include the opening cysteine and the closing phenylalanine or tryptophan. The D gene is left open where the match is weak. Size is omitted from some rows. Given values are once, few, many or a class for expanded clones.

cdr3_aa: CASSGTRGTTEAFF
cdr3_nt: TGTGCCAGCAGTGGGACAAGAGGCACGACTGAAGCTTTCTTT
clone_size: once
cdr3_length: 14
v_call: TRBV2
d_call: -
j_call: TRBJ1-1

cdr3_aa: CASSPPDSVYGYTF
cdr3_nt: TGTGCCAGCAGCCCCCCCGACAGCGTATATGGCTACACCTTC
clone_size: -
cdr3_length: 14
v_call: TRBV3-1/TRBV3-2
d_call: -
j_call: TRBJ1-2

cdr3_aa: CASSLDFYGYTF
cdr3_nt: TGTGCCAGCAGCTTGGACTTCTATGGCTACACCTTC
clone_size: -
cdr3_length: 12
v_call: TRBV11-2
d_call: -
j_call: TRBJ1-2

cdr3_aa: CASRAGTGDRRGRMNTEAFF
cdr3_nt: TGTGCCAGCAGGGCCGGGACAGGGGACAGGCGGGGTCGGATGAACACTGAAGCTTTCTTT
clone_size: -
cdr3_length: 20
v_call: TRBV7-8
d_call: TRBD1
j_call: TRBJ1-1

cdr3_aa: CASSTRGTSGTSGANVLTF
cdr3_nt: TGTGCCAGTAGCACTAGGGGGACTAGCGGGACATCTGGGGCCAACGTCCTGACTTTC
clone_size: -
cdr3_length: 19
v_call: TRBV19
d_call: TRBD2
j_call: TRBJ2-6

cdr3_aa: CASSLIGGDIQYF
cdr3_nt: TGTGCCAGCAGCTTGATTGGAGGGGACATTCAGTACTTC
clone_size: once
cdr3_length: 13
v_call: TRBV5-4
d_call: -
j_call: TRBJ2-4

cdr3_aa: CASSPLRGTDTQYF
cdr3_nt: TGTGCCAGCAGCCCTTTAAGAGGAACAGATACGCAGTATTTT
clone_size: few
cdr3_length: 14
v_call: TRBV5-5
d_call: -
j_call: TRBJ2-3

cdr3_aa: CASSIKSGLALGSYEQYF
cdr3_nt: TGTGCCAGTAGTATTAAGTCGGGACTAGCGCTTGGGTCCTACGAGCAGTACTTC
clone_size: -
cdr3_length: 18
v_call: TRBV19
d_call: TRBD2
j_call: TRBJ2-7

cdr3_aa: CASSIRQGPYEQYF
cdr3_nt: TGTGCCAGTAGTATCAGACAGGGACCCTACGAGCAGTACTTC
clone_size: -
cdr3_length: 14
v_call: TRBV19
d_call: TRBD1
j_call: TRBJ2-7

cdr3_aa: CASSQEGQGYEKLFF
cdr3_nt: TGTGCCAGCAGCCAAGAGGGACAGGGATACGAAAAACTGTTTTTT
clone_size: -
cdr3_length: 15
v_call: TRBV3-1/TRBV3-2
d_call: TRBD1
j_call: TRBJ1-4

cdr3_aa: CASSTRDPRSYEQYF
cdr3_nt: TGTGCCAGCAGCACCAGGGATCCGCGTAGCTACGAGCAGTACTTC
clone_size: -
cdr3_length: 15
v_call: TRBV5-8
d_call: -
j_call: TRBJ2-7

cdr3_aa: CAITIQGGSSYEQYF
cdr3_nt: TGTGCCATCACCATACAGGGCGGCAGCTCCTACGAGCAGTACTTC
clone_size: -
cdr3_length: 15
v_call: TRBV10-3
d_call: -
j_call: TRBJ2-7

cdr3_aa: CASSLEQGAIDTQYF
cdr3_nt: TGCGCCAGCAGCCTAGAACAGGGGGCTATAGATACGCAGTATTTT
clone_size: -
cdr3_length: 15
v_call: TRBV5-1
d_call: TRBD1
j_call: TRBJ2-3

cdr3_aa: CASSLARSTPGNTIYF
cdr3_nt: TGTGCCAGCAGCTTAGCGCGATCCACCCCCGGAAACACCATATATTTT
clone_size: -
cdr3_length: 16
v_call: TRBV7-2
d_call: -
j_call: TRBJ1-3

cdr3_aa: CASRGPGLAGDEQYF
cdr3_nt: TGTGCCAGTAGGGGGCCGGGACTAGCGGGAGACGAGCAGTACTTC
clone_size: -
cdr3_length: 15
v_call: TRBV19
d_call: TRBD2
j_call: TRBJ2-7

cdr3_aa: CASSLGAAGINEQFF
cdr3_nt: TGTGCTAGCAGCTTGGGGGCGGCCGGGATCAATGAGCAGTTCTTC
clone_size: -
cdr3_length: 15
v_call: TRBV7-7
d_call: -
j_call: TRBJ2-1

cdr3_aa: CASSPAGQANYGYTF
cdr3_nt: TGTGCCAGCTCCCCCGCCGGACAGGCAAACTATGGCTACACCTTC
clone_size: -
cdr3_length: 15
v_call: TRBV18
d_call: TRBD1
j_call: TRBJ1-2

cdr3_aa: CASRSGSGRAYEQYF
cdr3_nt: TGTGCCAGCAGATCCGGGAGCGGGAGGGCCTACGAGCAGTACTTC
clone_size: few
cdr3_length: 15
v_call: TRBV28
d_call: TRBD2
j_call: TRBJ2-7

cdr3_aa: CASSFRTGPLF
cdr3_nt: TGTGCCAGCAGTTTTCGGACAGGCCCCTTGTTT
clone_size: -
cdr3_length: 11
v_call: TRBV28
d_call: TRBD1
j_call: TRBJ1-1

cdr3_aa: CASSLQGTPEKLFF
cdr3_nt: TGTGCCAGCAGCCTACAGGGAACCCCTGAAAAACTGTTTTTT
clone_size: -
cdr3_length: 14
v_call: TRBV28
d_call: -
j_call: TRBJ1-4

cdr3_aa: CASSDSSYNSPLHF
cdr3_nt: TGTGCCAGCAGTGATAGCTCCTATAATTCACCCCTCCACTTT
clone_size: -
cdr3_length: 14
v_call: TRBV6-4
d_call: -
j_call: TRBJ1-6

cdr3_aa: CASFWETSALNEQFF
cdr3_nt: TGTGCCAGCTTCTGGGAGACTAGCGCCCTGAATGAGCAGTTCTTC
clone_size: -
cdr3_length: 15
v_call: TRBV2
d_call: TRBD2
j_call: TRBJ2-1

cdr3_aa: CASSLAGGLQYGYTF
cdr3_nt: TGTGCCAGCAGCTTAGCGGGGGGGTTGCAATATGGCTACACCTTC
clone_size: -
cdr3_length: 15
v_call: TRBV7-2
d_call: -
j_call: TRBJ1-2

cdr3_aa: CASSHWPRGNTEAFF
cdr3_nt: TGTGCCAGCAGCCACTGGCCTCGGGGGAACACTGAAGCTTTCTTT
clone_size: -
cdr3_length: 15
v_call: TRBV3-1/TRBV3-2
d_call: -
j_call: TRBJ1-1

cdr3_aa: CASSLTGRGQPQHF
cdr3_nt: TGTGCCAGCAGCCTTACAGGGCGGGGGCAGCCCCAGCATTTT
clone_size: few
cdr3_length: 14
v_call: TRBV28
d_call: -
j_call: TRBJ1-5

cdr3_aa: CASSQDLGSGQFF
cdr3_nt: TGTGCCAGCAGCCAAGATCTAGGCTCCGGGCAGTTCTTC
clone_size: -
cdr3_length: 13
v_call: TRBV14
d_call: -
j_call: TRBJ2-1

cdr3_aa: CASSPPPAADTQYF
cdr3_nt: TGTGCCAGCAGTCCACCCCCGGCGGCAGATACGCAGTATTTT
clone_size: -
cdr3_length: 14
v_call: TRBV27
d_call: -
j_call: TRBJ2-3

cdr3_aa: CASSLPWGGPLF
cdr3_nt: TGTGCCAGCAGCTTACCTTGGGGGGGTCCCCTCTTC
clone_size: -
cdr3_length: 12
v_call: TRBV11-2
d_call: -
j_call: TRBJ1-2

cdr3_aa: CASSLGREYEQYF
cdr3_nt: TGTGCCAGCAGCTTAGGGAGGGAGTACGAGCAGTACTTC
clone_size: -
cdr3_length: 13
v_call: TRBV11-3
d_call: -
j_call: TRBJ2-7

cdr3_aa: CASSSLTSGSASTDTQYF
cdr3_nt: TGTGCCAGCAGTTCCCTGACTAGCGGGAGTGCAAGCACAGATACGCAGTATTTT
clone_size: -
cdr3_length: 18
v_call: TRBV28
d_call: TRBD2
j_call: TRBJ2-3

cdr3_aa: CASSVAVNTEAFF
cdr3_nt: TGTGCCAGCAGCGTAGCTGTGAACACTGAAGCTTTCTTT
clone_size: -
cdr3_length: 13
v_call: TRBV9
d_call: -
j_call: TRBJ1-1

cdr3_aa: CASSYPREQYF
cdr3_nt: TGTGCCAGCAGTTACCCCCGGGAGCAGTACTTC
clone_size: -
cdr3_length: 11
v_call: TRBV6-2/TRBV6-3
d_call: -
j_call: TRBJ2-7

cdr3_aa: CASHETDTPNSGNTIYF
cdr3_nt: TGTGCCAGCCACGAAACCGACACCCCGAACTCTGGAAACACCATATATTTT
clone_size: -
cdr3_length: 17
v_call: TRBV28
d_call: -
j_call: TRBJ1-3

cdr3_aa: CASSLGQAAASYEQYF
cdr3_nt: TGCGCCAGCAGCTTGGGACAGGCCGCTGCCTCCTACGAGCAGTACTTC
clone_size: few
cdr3_length: 16
v_call: TRBV5-1
d_call: -
j_call: TRBJ2-7

cdr3_aa: CASSPMTGDVRGYGYTF
cdr3_nt: TGTGCCAGCAGCCCTATGACAGGGGACGTACGCGGCTATGGCTACACCTTC
clone_size: -
cdr3_length: 17
v_call: TRBV5-6
d_call: TRBD1
j_call: TRBJ1-2

cdr3_aa: CASSPHRGPNTGELFF
cdr3_nt: TGTGCCAGCAGTCCCCACAGGGGACCCAACACCGGGGAGCTGTTTTTT
clone_size: -
cdr3_length: 16
v_call: TRBV28
d_call: TRBD1
j_call: TRBJ2-2

cdr3_aa: CASREGTAPGELFF
cdr3_nt: TGTGCCAGCAGGGAAGGGACAGCCCCCGGGGAGCTGTTTTTT
clone_size: -
cdr3_length: 14
v_call: TRBV27
d_call: TRBD1
j_call: TRBJ2-2

cdr3_aa: CATFRTSGYTGELFF
cdr3_nt: TGTGCCACCTTTCGGACTAGCGGTTACACCGGGGAGCTGTTTTTT
clone_size: -
cdr3_length: 15
v_call: TRBV19
d_call: TRBD2
j_call: TRBJ2-2

cdr3_aa: CASSETGGTDEKLFF
cdr3_nt: TGTGCCAGCAGTGAAACCGGGGGGACTGATGAAAAACTGTTTTTT
clone_size: -
cdr3_length: 15
v_call: TRBV6-1
d_call: -
j_call: TRBJ1-4

cdr3_aa: CASSRQYYGYTF
cdr3_nt: TGTGCCAGTAGTAGGCAGTACTATGGCTACACCTTC
clone_size: -
cdr3_length: 12
v_call: TRBV19
d_call: -
j_call: TRBJ1-2

cdr3_aa: CASSIRAPATTNEKLFF
cdr3_nt: TGTGCCAGTAGTATCAGGGCTCCGGCGACAACTAATGAAAAACTGTTTTTT
clone_size: -
cdr3_length: 17
v_call: TRBV19
d_call: -
j_call: TRBJ1-4

cdr3_aa: CASSFTRGLGTEAFF
cdr3_nt: TGTGCCAGCAGCTTTACCAGGGGGCTTGGCACTGAAGCTTTCTTT
clone_size: -
cdr3_length: 15
v_call: TRBV5-4
d_call: TRBD1
j_call: TRBJ1-1

cdr3_aa: CASSSPRAGGTDTQYF
cdr3_nt: TGTGCCAGCAGCTCCCCTCGGGCAGGGGGAACAGATACGCAGTATTTT
clone_size: -
cdr3_length: 16
v_call: TRBV7-6
d_call: TRBD1
j_call: TRBJ2-3

cdr3_aa: CASSQDEGLATEQYF
cdr3_nt: TGTGCCAGCAGCCAAGATGAGGGACTAGCCACCGAGCAGTACTTC
clone_size: -
cdr3_length: 15
v_call: TRBV14
d_call: TRBD2
j_call: TRBJ2-7